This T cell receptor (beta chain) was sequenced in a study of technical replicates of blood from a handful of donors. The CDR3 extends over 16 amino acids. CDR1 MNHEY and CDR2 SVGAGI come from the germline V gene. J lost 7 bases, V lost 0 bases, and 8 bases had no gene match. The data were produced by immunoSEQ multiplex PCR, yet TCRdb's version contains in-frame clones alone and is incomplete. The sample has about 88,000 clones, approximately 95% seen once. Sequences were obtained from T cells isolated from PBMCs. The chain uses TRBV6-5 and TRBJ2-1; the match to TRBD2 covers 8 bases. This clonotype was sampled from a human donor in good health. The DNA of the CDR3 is TGTGCCAGCAGTTACTCGACGAGCTTAGCGGGAAATGAGCAGTTCTTC. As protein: CASSYSTSLAGNEQFF.